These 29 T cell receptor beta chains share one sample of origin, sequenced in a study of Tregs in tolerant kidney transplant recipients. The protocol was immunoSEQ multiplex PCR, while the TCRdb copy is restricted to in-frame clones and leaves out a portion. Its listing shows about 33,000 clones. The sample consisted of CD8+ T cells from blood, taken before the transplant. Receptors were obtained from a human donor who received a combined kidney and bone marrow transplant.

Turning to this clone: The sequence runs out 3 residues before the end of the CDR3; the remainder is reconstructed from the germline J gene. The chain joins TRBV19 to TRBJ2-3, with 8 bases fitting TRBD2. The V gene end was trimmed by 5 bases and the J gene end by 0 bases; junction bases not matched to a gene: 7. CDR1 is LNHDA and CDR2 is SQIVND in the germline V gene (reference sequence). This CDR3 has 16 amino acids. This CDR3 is CASSSRGGMSTDTQYF. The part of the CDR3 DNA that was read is TGTGCCAGTAGTTCCCGGGGGGGCATGAGCACAGATACG.

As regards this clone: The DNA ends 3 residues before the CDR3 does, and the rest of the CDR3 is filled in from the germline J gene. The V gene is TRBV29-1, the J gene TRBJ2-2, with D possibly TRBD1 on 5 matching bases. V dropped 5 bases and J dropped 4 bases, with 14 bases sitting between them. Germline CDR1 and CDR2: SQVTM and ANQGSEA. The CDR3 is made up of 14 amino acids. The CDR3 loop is CSVPRVGVTGELFF. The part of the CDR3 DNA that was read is TGCAGCGTTCCCAGGGTAGGAGTCACCGGGGAG.

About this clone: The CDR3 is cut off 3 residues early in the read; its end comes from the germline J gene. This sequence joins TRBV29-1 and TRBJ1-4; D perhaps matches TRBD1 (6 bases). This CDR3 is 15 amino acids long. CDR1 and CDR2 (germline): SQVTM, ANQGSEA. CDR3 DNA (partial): TGCAGCGTTGAAGATTGGGACACCCCCACGGGGGGA. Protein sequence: CSVEDWDTPTGG. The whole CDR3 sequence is CSVEDWDTPTGGLFF.

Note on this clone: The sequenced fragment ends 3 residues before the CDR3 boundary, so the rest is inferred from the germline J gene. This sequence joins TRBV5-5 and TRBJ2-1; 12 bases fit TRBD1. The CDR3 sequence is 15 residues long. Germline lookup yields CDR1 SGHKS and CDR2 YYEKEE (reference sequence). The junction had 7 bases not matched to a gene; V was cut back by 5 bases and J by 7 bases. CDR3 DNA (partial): TGTGCCAGCAGGATGGGACAGGGGGCGAGGAATGAG. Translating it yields CASRMGQGARNE. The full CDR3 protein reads CASRMGQGARNEQFF.

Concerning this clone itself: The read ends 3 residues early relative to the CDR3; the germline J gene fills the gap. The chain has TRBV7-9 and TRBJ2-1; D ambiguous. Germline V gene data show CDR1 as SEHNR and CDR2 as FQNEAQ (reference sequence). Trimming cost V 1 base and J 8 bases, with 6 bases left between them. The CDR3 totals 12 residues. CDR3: CASSLVLDEQFF. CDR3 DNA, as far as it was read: TGTGCCAGCAGCTTAGTTCTCGATGAG.

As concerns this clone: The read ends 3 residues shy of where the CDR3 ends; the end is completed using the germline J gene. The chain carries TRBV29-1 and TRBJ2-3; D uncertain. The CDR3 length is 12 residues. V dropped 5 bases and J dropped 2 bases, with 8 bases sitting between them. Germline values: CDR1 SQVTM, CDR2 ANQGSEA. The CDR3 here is CSVRQDTDTQYF. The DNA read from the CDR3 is TGCAGCGTTCGGCAGGACACAGATACG.

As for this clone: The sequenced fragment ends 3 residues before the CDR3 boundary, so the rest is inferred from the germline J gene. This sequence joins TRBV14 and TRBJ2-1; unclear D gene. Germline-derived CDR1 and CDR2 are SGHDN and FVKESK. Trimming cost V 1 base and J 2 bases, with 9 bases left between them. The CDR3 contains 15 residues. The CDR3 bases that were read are TGTGCCAGCAGCCAAGTTGGCGGCCCCTACAATGAG. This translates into CASSQVGGPYNE. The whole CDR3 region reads CASSQVGGPYNEQFF. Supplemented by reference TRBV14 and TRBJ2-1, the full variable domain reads EAGVTQFPSHSVIEKGQTVTLRCDPISGHDNLYWYRRVMGKEIKFLLHFVKESKQDESGMPNNRFLAERTGGTYSTLKVQPAELEDSGVYFCASSQVGGPYNEQFFGPGTRLTVL.

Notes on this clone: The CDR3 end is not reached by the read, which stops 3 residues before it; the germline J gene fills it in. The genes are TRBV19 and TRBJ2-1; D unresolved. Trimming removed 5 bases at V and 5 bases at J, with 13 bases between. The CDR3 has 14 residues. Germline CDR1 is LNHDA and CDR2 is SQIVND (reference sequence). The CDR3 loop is CASSPFGGDNEQFF. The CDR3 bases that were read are TGTGCCAGTAGTCCCTTCGGCGGAGACAATGAG.

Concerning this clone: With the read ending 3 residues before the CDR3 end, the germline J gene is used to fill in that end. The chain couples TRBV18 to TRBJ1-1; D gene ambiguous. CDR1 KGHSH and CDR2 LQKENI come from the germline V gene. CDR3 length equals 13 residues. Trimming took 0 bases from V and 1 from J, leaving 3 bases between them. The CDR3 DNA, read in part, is TGTGCCAGCTCACCACCAGCGAACACTGAA. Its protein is CASSPPANTE. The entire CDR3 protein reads CASSPPANTEAFF. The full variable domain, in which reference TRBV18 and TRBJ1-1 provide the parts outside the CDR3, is NAGVMQNPRHLVRRRGQEARLRCSPMKGHSHVYWYRQLPEEGLKFMVYLQKENIIDESGMPKERFSAEFPKEGPSILRIQQVVRGDSAAYFCASSPPANTEAFFGQGTRLTVV.

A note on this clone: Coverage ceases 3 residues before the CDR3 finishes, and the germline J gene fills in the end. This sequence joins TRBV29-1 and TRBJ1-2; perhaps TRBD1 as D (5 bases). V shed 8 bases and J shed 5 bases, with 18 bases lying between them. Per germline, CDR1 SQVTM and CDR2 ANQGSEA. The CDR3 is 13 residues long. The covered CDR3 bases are TGCAGCACCGGTCCGGCGGGGGGTTATGGC. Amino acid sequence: CSTGPAGGYG. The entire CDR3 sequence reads CSTGPAGGYGYTF.

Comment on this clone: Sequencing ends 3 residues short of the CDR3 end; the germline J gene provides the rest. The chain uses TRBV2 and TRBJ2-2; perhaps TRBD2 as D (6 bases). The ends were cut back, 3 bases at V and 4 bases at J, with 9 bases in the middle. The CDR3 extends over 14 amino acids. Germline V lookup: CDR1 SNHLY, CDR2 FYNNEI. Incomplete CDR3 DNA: TGTGCCAGCAGTGAGGACTACTTCACCGGGGAG. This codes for CASSEDYFTGE. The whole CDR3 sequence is CASSEDYFTGELFF.

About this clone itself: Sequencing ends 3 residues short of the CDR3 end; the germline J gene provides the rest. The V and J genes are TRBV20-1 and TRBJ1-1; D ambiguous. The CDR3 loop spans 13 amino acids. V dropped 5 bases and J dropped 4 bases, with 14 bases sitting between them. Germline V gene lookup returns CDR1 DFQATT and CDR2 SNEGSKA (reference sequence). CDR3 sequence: CSAGLAGSTEAFF. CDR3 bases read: TGCAGTGCTGGGCTTGCGGGGAGCACTGAA.

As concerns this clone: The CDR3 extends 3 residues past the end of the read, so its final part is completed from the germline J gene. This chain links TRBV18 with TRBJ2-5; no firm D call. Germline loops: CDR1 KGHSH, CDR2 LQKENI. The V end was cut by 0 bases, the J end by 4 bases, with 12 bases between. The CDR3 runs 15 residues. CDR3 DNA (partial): TGTGCCAGCTCACCACCTGTTCGGGTTCGAGAGACC. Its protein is CASSPPVRVRET. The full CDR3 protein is CASSPPVRVRETQYF. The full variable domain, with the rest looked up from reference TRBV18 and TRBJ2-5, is NAGVMQNPRHLVRRRGQEARLRCSPMKGHSHVYWYRQLPEEGLKFMVYLQKENIIDESGMPKERFSAEFPKEGPSILRIQQVVRGDSAAYFCASSPPVRVRETQYFGPGTRLLVL.

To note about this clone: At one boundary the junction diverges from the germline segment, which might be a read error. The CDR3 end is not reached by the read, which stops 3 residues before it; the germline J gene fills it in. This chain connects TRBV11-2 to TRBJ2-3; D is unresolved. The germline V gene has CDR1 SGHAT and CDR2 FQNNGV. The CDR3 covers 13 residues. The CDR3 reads CASSLEGTDTQYF. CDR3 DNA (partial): TGTGCCAGCAGCTTAGAGGGCACGGATACG.

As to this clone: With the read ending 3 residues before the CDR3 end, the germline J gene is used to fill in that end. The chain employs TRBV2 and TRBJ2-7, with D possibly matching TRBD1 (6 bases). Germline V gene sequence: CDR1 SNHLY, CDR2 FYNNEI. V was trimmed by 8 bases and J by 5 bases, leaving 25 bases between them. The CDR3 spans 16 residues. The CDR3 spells CASQPLFGGPTDEQYF. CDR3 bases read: TGTGCCAGCCAACCCCTCTTTGGGGGCCCTACTGACGAG.

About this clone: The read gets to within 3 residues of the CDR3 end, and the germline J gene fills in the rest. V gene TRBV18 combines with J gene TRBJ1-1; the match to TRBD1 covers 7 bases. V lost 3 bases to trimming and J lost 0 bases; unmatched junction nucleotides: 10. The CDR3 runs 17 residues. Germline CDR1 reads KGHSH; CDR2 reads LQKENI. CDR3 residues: CASSPPWGQRLNTEAFF. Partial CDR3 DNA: TGTGCCAGCTCACCCCCTTGGGGACAGAGACTGAACACTGAA.

CDR3 DNA, as far as it was read: TGTGCCAGCAGCTTTCCCTTCACAGGCCCGACCTATGGC. Translation gives CASSFPFTGPTYG. The full CDR3 sequence reads CASSFPFTGPTYGYTF. The genes are TRBV5-4 and TRBJ1-2; D is perhaps TRBD1 (5 bases). Read coverage stops 3 residues before the CDR3 terminus; the germline J gene supplies the remainder. CDR1 is SGHNT, CDR2 YYREEE, per germline (reference sequence). This CDR3 is 16 amino acids long. Trimming removed 2 bases from V and 4 bases from J, with 18 bases in between. The full variable domain, in which reference TRBV5-4 and TRBJ1-2 provide the parts outside the CDR3, is ETGVTQSPTHLIKTRGQQVTLRCSSQSGHNTVSWYQQALGQGPQFIFQYYREEENGRGNFPPRFSGLQFPNYSSELNVNALELDDSALYLCASSFPFTGPTYGYTFGSGTRLTVV.

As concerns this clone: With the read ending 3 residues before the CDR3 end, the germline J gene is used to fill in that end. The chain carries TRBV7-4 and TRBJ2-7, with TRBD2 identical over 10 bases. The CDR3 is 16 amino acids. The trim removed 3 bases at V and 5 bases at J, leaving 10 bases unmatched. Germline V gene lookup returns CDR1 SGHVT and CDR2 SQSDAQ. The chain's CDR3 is CASSLASGRPRDEQYF. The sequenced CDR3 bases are TGTGCCAGCAGCTTGGCTAGCGGGAGACCGAGGGACGAG.

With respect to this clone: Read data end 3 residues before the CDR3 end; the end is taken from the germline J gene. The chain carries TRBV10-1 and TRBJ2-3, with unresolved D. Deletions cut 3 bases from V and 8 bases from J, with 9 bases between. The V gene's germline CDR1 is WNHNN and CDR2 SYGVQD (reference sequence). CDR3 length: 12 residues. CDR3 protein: CASSDGSGTQYF. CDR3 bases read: TGCGCCAGCAGTGATGGGTCGGGTACG.

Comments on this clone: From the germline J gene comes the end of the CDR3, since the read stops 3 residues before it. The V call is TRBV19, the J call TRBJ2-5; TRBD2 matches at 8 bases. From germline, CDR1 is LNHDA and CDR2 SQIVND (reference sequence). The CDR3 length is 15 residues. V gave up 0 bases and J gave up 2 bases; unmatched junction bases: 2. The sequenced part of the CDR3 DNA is TGTGCCAGTAGTATAGATTTAGCGGGGCAAGAGACC. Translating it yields CASSIDLAGQET. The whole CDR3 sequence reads CASSIDLAGQETQYF.

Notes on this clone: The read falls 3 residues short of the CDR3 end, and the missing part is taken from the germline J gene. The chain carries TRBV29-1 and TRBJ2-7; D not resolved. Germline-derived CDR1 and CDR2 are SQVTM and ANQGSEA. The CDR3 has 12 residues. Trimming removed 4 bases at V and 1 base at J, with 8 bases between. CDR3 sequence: CSVGYRSYEQYF. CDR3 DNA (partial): TGCAGCGTTGGGTACAGATCCTACGAG.

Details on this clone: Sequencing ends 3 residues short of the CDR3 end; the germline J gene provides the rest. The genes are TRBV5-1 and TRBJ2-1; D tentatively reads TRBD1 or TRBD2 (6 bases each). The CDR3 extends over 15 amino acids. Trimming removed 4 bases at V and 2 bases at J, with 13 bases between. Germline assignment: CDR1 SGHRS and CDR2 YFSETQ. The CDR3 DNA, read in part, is TGCGCCAGCAGCCCACAGGGCGGGACCTACAATGAG. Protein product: CASSPQGGTYNE. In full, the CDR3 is CASSPQGGTYNEQFF. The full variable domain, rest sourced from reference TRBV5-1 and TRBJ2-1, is KAGVTQTPRYLIKTRGQQVTLSCSPISGHRSVSWYQQTPGQGLQFLFEYFSETQRNKGNFPGRFSGRQFSNSRSEMNVSTLELGDSALYLCASSPQGGTYNEQFFGPGTRLTVL.

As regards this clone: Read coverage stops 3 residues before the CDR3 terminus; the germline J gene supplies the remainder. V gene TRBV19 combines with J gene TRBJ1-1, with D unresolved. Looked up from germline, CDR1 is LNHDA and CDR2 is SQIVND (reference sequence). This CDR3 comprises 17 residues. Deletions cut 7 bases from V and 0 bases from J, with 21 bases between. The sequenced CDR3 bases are TGTGCCAGTACCCGAATCGTTCCACGGGGTTTGAACACTGAA. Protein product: CASTRIVPRGLNTE. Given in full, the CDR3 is CASTRIVPRGLNTEAFF.

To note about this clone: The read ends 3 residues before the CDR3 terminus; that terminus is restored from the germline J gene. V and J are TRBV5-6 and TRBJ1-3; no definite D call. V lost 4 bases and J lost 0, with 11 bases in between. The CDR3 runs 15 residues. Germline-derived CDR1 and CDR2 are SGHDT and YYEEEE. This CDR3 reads CASSLPDYSGNTIYF. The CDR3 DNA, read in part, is TGTGCCAGCAGCCTCCCGGACTACTCTGGAAACACC.

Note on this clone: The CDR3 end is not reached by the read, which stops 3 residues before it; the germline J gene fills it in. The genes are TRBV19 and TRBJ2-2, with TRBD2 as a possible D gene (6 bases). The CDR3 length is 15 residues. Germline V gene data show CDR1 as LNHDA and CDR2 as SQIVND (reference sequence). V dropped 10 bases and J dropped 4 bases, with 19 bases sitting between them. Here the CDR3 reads CATSKNRDFTGELFF. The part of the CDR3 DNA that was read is TGTGCCACCAGTAAAAACCGGGACTTCACCGGGGAG.

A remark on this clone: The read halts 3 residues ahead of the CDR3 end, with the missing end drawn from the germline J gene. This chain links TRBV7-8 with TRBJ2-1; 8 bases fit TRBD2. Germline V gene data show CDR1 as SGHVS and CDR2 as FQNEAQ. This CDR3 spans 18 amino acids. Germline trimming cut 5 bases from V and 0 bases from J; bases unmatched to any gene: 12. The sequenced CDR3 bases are TGTGCCAGCAGCACACCTAATAAAAGCGGGAGCTCCTACAATGAG. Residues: CASSTPNKSGSSYNE. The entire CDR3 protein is CASSTPNKSGSSYNEQFF.

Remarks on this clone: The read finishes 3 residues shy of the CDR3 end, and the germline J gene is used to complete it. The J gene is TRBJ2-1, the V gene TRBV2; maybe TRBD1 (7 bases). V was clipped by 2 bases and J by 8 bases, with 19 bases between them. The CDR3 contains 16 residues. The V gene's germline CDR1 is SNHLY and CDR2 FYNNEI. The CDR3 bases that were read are TGTGCCAGCAGTGAAAGATGGCAGGGGGGAGCCGATGAG. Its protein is CASSERWQGGADE. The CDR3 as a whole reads CASSERWQGGADEQFF.

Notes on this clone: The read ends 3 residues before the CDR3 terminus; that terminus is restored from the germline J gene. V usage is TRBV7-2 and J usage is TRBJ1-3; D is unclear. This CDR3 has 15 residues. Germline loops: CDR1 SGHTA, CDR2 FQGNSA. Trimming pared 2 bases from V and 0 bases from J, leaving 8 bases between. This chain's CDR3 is CASSLYADSGNTIYF. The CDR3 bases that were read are TGTGCCAGCAGCTTATACGCAGACTCTGGAAACACC.

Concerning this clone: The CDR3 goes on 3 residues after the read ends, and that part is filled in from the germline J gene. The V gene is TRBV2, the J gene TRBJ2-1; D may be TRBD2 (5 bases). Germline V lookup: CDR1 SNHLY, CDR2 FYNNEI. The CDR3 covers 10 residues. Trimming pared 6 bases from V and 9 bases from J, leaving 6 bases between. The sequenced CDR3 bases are TGTGCCAGCAGCGGGGTTGAG. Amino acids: CASSGVE. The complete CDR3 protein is CASSGVEQFF. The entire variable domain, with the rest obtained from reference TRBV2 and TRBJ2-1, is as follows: EPEVTQTPSHQVTQMGQEVILRCVPISNHLYFYWYRQILGQKVEFLVSFYNNEISEKSEIFDDQFSVERPDGSNFTLKIRSTKLEDSAMYFCASSGVEQFFGPGTRLTVL.